The T cell receptor beta chain under discussion was sequenced for a study of T-cell memory formation after mild COVID-19. About the research overall: Largely, TCR clusters stayed within a single donor. Notes on the study in general: Day 15 to 85 contracting clones showed balanced CD4/CD8; day 15 to 37 expanders favored CD4+. Several responding clones turned up in pre-infection memory, indicating that cross-reactive memory may have taken part.

The CDR3 runs 15 residues. V was trimmed by 5 bases and J by 6 bases, leaving 20 bases between them. CDR1 is SGHVS and CDR2 is FQNEAQ in the germline V gene. Comments on this clonotype: Antigen unknown.

From the 5' RACE reads, TCRdb called clonotypes with MiXCR, one entry per CDR3 protein. Among under 550,000 distinct CDR3 sequences listed, 18% were seen once. The specimen was PBMCs or a T cell subset sorted from them (not recorded which). The clonotype originates from a man between 18 and 29 years old who had mild COVID-19 (a few samples of this study predate the infection). Cell type and time point are not known. The gene calls are TRBV7-8 and TRBJ2-7; D might be TRBD2 (5 bases). CDR3 amino acids: CASSPLIESSLEQYF. The CDR3 bases are TGTGCCAGCAGCCCCCTGATTGAGTCTAGCCTCGAGCAGTACTTC.